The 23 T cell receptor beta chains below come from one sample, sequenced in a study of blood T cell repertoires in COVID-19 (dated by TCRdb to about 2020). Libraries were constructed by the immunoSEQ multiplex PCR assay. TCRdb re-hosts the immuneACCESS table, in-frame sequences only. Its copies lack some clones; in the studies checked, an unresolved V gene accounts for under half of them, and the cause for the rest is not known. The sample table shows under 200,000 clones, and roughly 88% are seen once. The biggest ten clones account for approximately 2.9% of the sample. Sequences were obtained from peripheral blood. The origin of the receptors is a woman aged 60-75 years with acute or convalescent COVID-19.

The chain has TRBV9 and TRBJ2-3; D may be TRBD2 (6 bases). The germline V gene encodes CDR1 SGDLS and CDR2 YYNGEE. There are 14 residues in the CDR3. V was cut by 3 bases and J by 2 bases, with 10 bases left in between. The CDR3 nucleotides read TGTGCCAGCAGCGGGGGACTCGCCACAGATACGCAGTATTTT. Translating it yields CASSGGLATDTQYF.

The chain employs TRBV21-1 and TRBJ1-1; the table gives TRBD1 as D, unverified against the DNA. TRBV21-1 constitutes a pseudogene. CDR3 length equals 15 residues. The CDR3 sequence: CASSKAQGRNTEAFF. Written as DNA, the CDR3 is TGTGCCAGCAGCAAAGCGCAGGGAAGGAACACTGAAGCTTTCTTT.

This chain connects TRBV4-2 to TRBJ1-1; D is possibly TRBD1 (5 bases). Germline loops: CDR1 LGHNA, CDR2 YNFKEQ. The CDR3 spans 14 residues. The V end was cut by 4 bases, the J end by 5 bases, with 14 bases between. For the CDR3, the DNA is TGTGCCAGCAGCCCCGGGGGAACGGGGACTGAAGCTTTCTTT. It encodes CASSPGGTGTEAFF.

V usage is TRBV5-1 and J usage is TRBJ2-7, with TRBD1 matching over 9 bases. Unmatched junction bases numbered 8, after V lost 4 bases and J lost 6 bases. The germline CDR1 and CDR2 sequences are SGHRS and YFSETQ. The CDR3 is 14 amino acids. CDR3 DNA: TGCGCCAGCAGCACTTGGGACAGGGCTAGCGAGCAGTACTTC. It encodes CASSTWDRASEQYF.

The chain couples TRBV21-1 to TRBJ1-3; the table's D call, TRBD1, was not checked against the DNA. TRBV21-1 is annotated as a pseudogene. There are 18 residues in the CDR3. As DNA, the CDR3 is TGTGCCAGCAGCAAACAGTTCGCCTCCCCTGTCTCTGGAAACACCATATATTTT. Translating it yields CASSKQFASPVSGNTIYF.

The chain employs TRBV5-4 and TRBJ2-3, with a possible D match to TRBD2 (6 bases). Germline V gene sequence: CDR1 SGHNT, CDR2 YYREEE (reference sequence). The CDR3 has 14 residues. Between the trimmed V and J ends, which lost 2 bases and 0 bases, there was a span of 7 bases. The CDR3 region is CASSFGGSTDTQYF. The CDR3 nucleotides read TGTGCCAGCAGCTTCGGGGGTAGCACAGATACGCAGTATTTT.

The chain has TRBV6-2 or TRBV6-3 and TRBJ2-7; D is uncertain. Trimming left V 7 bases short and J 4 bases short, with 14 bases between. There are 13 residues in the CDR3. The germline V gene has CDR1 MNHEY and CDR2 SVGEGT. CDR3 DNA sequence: TGTGCCAGCATCCCCCTGGCAGGTTACGAGCAGTACTTC. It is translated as CASIPLAGYEQYF.

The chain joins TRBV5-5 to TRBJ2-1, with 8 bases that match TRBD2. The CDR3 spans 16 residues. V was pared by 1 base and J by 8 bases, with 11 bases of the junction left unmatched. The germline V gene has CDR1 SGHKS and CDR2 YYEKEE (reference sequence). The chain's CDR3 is CASSLPQLAVSDEQFF. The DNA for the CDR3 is TGTGCCAGCAGCTTGCCCCAACTAGCGGTCTCGGATGAGCAGTTCTTC.

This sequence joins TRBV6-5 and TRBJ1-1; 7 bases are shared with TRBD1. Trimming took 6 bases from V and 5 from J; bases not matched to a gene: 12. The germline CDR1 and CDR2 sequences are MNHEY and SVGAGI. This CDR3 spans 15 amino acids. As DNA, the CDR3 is TGTGCCAGCAGACTTACCAGGGGGACTGAGACTGAAGCTTTCTTT. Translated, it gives CASRLTRGTETEAFF.

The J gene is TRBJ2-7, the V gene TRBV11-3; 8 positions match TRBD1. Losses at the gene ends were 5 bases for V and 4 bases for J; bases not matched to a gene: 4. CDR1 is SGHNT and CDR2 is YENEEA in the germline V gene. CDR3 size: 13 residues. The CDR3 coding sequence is TGTGCCAGCAGCCCGGGACAGGTATACGAGCAGTACTTC. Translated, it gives CASSPGQVYEQYF.

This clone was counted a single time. CDR3 loop: CASSQLAGGAETQYF. The CDR3 DNA follows: TGTGCCAGCAGCCAATTAGCGGGGGGGGCGGAGACCCAGTACTTC. The V and J genes are TRBV3-1 (or the pseudogene TRBV3-2) and TRBJ2-5; 11 bases fit TRBD2. Germline V gives CDR1 LGHDT, CDR2 YNNKEL (reference sequence). The CDR3 contains 15 residues. V was clipped by 2 bases and J by 5 bases; unmatched bases: 4.

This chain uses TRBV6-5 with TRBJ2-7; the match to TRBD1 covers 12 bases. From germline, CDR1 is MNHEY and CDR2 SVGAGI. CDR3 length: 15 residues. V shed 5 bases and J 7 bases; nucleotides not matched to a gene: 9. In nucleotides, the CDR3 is TGTGCCAGCAGTCCCGGGACAGGGGGCAGTAGGGAGCAGTACTTC. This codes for CASSPGTGGSREQYF.

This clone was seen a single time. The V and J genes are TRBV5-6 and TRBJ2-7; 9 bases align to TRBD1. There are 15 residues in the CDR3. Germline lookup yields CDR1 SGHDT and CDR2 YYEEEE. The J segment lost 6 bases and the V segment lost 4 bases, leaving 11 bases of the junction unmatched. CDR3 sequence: CASSIIGQGRVEQYF. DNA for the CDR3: TGTGCCAGCAGCATAATCGGACAGGGGAGGGTCGAGCAGTACTTC.

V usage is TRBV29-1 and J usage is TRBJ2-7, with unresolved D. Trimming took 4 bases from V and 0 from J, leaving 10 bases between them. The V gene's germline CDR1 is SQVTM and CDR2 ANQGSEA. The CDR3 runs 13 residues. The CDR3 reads CSVGHTASYEQYF. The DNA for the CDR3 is TGCAGCGTTGGACATACGGCCTCCTACGAGCAGTACTTC.

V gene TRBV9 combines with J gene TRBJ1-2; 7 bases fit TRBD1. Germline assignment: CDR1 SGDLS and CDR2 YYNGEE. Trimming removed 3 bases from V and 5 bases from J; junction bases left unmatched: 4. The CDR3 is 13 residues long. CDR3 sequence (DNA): TGTGCCAGCAGCGCCGGACAGGAGTATGGCTACACCTTC. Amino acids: CASSAGQEYGYTF.

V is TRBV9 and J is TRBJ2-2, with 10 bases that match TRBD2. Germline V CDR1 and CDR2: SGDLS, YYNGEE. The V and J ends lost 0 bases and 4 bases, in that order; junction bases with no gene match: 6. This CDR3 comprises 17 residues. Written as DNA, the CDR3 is TGTGCCAGCAGCGTAGCTTCTAGCGGGGGAATCACCGGGGAGCTGTTTTTT. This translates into CASSVASSGGITGELFF.

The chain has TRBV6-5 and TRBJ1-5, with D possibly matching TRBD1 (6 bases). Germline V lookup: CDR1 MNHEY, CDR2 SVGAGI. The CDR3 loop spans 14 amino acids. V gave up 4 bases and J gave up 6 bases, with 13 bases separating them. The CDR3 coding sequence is TGTGCCAGCAGTTCACAGGGATTGGGTCAGCCCCAGCATTTT. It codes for CASSSQGLGQPQHF.

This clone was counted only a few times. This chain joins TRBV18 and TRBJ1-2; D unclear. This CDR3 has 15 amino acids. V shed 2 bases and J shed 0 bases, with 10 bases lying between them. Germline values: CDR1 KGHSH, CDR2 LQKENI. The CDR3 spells CASSPNSPSNYGYTF. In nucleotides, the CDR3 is TGTGCCAGCTCACCAAACAGCCCCTCTAACTATGGCTACACCTTC.

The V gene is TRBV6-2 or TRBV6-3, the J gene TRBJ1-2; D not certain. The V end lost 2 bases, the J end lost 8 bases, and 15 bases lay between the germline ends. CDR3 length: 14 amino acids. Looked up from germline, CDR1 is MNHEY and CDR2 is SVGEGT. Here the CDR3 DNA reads TGTGCCAGCAGTTACAAGGTAACGGGGATCGGCTACACCTTC. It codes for CASSYKVTGIGYTF.

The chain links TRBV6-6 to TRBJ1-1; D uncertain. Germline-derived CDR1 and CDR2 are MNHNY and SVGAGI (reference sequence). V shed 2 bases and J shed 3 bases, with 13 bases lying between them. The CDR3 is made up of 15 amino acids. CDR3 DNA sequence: TGTGCCAGCAGTTACGGGTCGGGTTCAGACACTGAAGCTTTCTTT. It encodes CASSYGSGSDTEAFF.

CDR3 nucleotides: TGTGCCAGCAGCTTAGCGTTGGGCAGGGCAGCCGAGCAGTACTTC. Translating it yields CASSLALGRAAEQYF. This sequence joins TRBV7-6 and TRBJ2-7; a possible D gene is TRBD1 (5 bases). The germline CDR1 and CDR2 sequences are SGHVS and FNYEAQ. Trimming cost V 0 bases and J 6 bases, with 15 bases left between them. The CDR3 is 15 amino acids.

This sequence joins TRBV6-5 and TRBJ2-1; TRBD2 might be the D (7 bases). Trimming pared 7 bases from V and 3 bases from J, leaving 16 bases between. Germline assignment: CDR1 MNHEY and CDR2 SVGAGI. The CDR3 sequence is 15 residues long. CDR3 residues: CASTRDGGLYNEQFF. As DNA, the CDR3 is TGTGCCAGCACTAGGGACGGGGGGCTCTACAATGAGCAGTTCTTC.

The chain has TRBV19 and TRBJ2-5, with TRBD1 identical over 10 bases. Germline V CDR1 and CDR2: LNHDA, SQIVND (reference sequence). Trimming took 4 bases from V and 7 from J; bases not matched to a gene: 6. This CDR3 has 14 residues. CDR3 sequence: CASSTDRGVWTQYF. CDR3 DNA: TGTGCCAGTAGTACGGACAGGGGGGTATGGACCCAGTACTTC.